This T cell receptor beta chain was captured by sequencing in a study of cytomegalovirus exposure and HLA in healthy donors. The table lists this clone with a few counts. V lost 3 bases and J lost 3; bases outside the gene matches: 5. Germline V lookup: CDR1 SGHRS, CDR2 YFSETQ. There are 15 residues in the CDR3. This PCR relied on a set of 60 Vbeta primers and 13 Jbeta primers. Using immunoSEQ multiplex PCR, the repertoire was profiled, and TCRdb retains in-frame clones only, with some absent. Among 100,000 or so clones listed, around 84% were seen once. The chain has TRBV5-1 and TRBJ2-3; 9 nucleotides match TRBD1. The TCR was taken from a man aged 25-45 years in good health and CMV-seronegative. The sample consisted of PBMCs. The CDR3 loop reads CASSSQGAQTDTQYF. The CDR3 DNA reads TGCGCCAGCAGCTCACAGGGGGCGCAGACAGATACGCAGTATTTT.